What follows is one TCR beta chain and its context. The antigen it binds to is not known. No clone much larger than this one lies a single base away; base qualities are absent. This specimen comes from a study of post-analysis software for immune sequencing data (dated by TCRdb to between 2014 and 2017). Background for the entire study: Disease courses on record covered relapsing-remitting, secondary progressive and progressive-relapsing multiple sclerosis, though some patients had no subtype annotation. Patient repertoires were compared against roughly 11 previously published healthy control repertoires from donors aged roughly 6 to 28 years. A subset of samples was prepared in parallel using single-end sample barcoding, then pooled and co-amplified after Illumina adapter ligation.

Overall study outcomes, separate from this receptor: Multiple sclerosis patients had significantly lower normalized Chao1 diversity than controls, a result that suggests substantial peripheral T-cell clonal expansion. Significantly higher frequencies in patients than in controls were found for about five TRBV segments, including TRBV5-6, TRBV5-1 and TRBV20-1. When samples were clustered directly using the F measure, samples prepared in the same batch co-clustered strongly, which prompted a batch-effect correction. The control group was slightly older than the multiple sclerosis patient group.

V loses 5 bases of germline sequence and J loses 4 bases, and the interval between the two ends is 17 bases. The CDR3 measures 14 amino acids from cysteine to phenylalanine. Only CDR3 DNA is held: 42 bases, read in frame from base 1. CDR1 and CDR2, per the germline V gene (reference sequence), are DFQATT and SNEGSKA. TCR beta repertoires were profiled from peripheral blood of under 15 young patients with multiple sclerosis to demonstrate the VDJtools post-analysis software. The multiple sclerosis patients were children and adolescents ranging in age from roughly 6 to 15 years. The receptor library was made with PCR. The reads were generated on an Illumina HiSeq 2500. Unique molecular identifiers were incorporated into TCR beta cDNA libraries to reduce PCR and sequencing biases. Approximately 500,000 cDNA molecules were obtained per 1 to 10 million input T cells, so each molecule approximated one T cell. The patient libraries were prepared and sequenced using the same protocol as the earlier healthy control dataset. Samples belonging to the same batch were prepared together, multiplexed and sequenced on a shared HiSeq lane. As for the original processing: Raw barcoded reads were processed with MIGEC, and single-read molecular identifier groups were discarded before consensus assembly and CDR3 extraction. Clonotype tables were post-analysed with VDJtools, normalizing diversity by down-sampling all datasets to the smallest sample size. To correct batch-related cross-sample contamination, repertoire overlap clustering matched CDR3 amino acid sequences but not nucleotide sequences. TCRdb reprocessed the public reads (quality trimming at Q25 with fastp, clone calling with MiXCR) and kept in-frame beta chains. Here each entry gathers all rows of one CDR3 protein and keeps the most common genes and DNA. V and J calls and clone size were set by TCRdb, not the authors. The sample has fewer than 850,000 distinct CDR3 sequences on record, 30% of them singletons. The ten largest clones add up to approximately 0.6% of the sample.

Recombination linked TRBV20-1 to TRBJ2-5, with the D gene call left open. Sequencing used blood. This receptor was taken from a girl under 18 with multiple sclerosis. The DNA is TGCAGTGCTGGTCGTATACAAGTGAGAGAGACCCAGTACTTC. Translated, it gives CSAGRIQVRETQYF.